The 24 T cell receptor beta chains reported below all come from one sample, sequenced in a study of response to subunit inactivated influenza vaccine. Using its own MiXCR run on the RT-PCR reads, TCRdb lists one record per CDR3 protein. This sample has about 780,000 distinct CDR3 sequences; around 18% occur once, and the top ten carry approximately 10%. The material sequenced was PBMCs from blood, taken about 5 days after vaccination. All receptors come from a man between 45 and 60 years old who received an inactivated influenza vaccine.

The chain has TRBV4-3 and TRBJ2-2, with TRBD2 identical over 7 bases. Germline V gene lookup returns CDR1 LGHNA and CDR2 YSLEER. V shed 2 bases and J 1 base; nucleotides not matched to a gene: 7. The CDR3 sequence is 17 residues long. CDR3 in DNA: TGCGCCAGCAGCCAAAGGTGGCTAGCGGAGAACACCGGGGAGCTGTTTTTT. The encoded protein is CASSQRWLAENTGELFF.

A few counts support this clonotype. The CDR3 protein is CASRAGTTFKQYF. DNA of the CDR3: TGTGCCAGCAGGGCCGGGACAACCTTTAAGCAGTACTTC. This chain connects TRBV2 to TRBJ2-7, with D perhaps TRBD1 (6 bases). CDR1 and CDR2 from the germline V gene are SNHLY and FYNNEI. CDR3 length equals 13 residues. V lost 6 bases to trimming and J lost 8 bases, with 17 bases between them. Using reference TRBV2 and TRBJ2-7 for the parts outside the CDR3, the full variable domain is EPEVTQTPSHQVTQMGQEVILRCVPISNHLYFYWYRQILGQKVEFLVSFYNNEISEKSEIFDDQFSVERPDGSNFTLKIRSTKLEDSAMYFCASRAGTTFKQYFGPGTRLTVT.

The V call is TRBV12-3 or TRBV12-4, the J call TRBJ1-5; D gene uncertain. The CDR3 length is 12 residues. Trimming pared 6 bases from V and 6 bases from J, leaving 9 bases between. CDR3 sequence reads: CASSFSIQPQHF. The CDR3 bases are TGTGCCAGCAGCTTCAGTATTCAGCCCCAGCATTTT.

The genes are TRBV12-3 or TRBV12-4 and TRBJ2-7; 8 positions match TRBD1. This CDR3 spans 14 amino acids. With V trimmed by 3 bases and J by 4 bases, 5 bases remained unmatched. The CDR3 DNA reads TGTGCCAGCAGTTTGGACAGGGCAGTTTACGAGCAGTACTTC. As protein: CASSLDRAVYEQYF.

This chain links TRBV28 with TRBJ2-1, with 14 bases fitting TRBD2. Trimming removed 6 bases from V and 2 bases from J; junction bases left unmatched: 6. CDR1 is MDHEN, CDR2 SYDVKM, per germline. There are 17 residues in the CDR3. The CDR3 sequence is CASSEPGLAGAYNEQFF. In DNA form, the CDR3 reads TGTGCCAGCAGCGAACCGGGACTAGCGGGGGCCTACAATGAGCAGTTCTTC.

The chain is built from TRBV6-1 and TRBJ2-2; D unresolved. Germline V gives CDR1 MNHNS, CDR2 SASEGT. The CDR3 contains 16 residues. Deletions cut 4 bases from V and 4 bases from J, with 16 bases between. The CDR3 coding sequence is TGTGCCAGCAGTGGGGGAAAAGGTCGGTCCACCGGGGAGCTGTTTTTT. Amino acid sequence: CASSGGKGRSTGELFF.

This clonotype turned up a few times. The CDR3 is CASTRRGADTQYF. The DNA of the CDR3 is TGTGCCAGCACCCGACGGGGCGCAGATACGCAGTATTTT. The chain carries TRBV6-1 and TRBJ2-3; D could derive from TRBD1 or TRBD2 (5 bases each). From germline, CDR1 is MNHNS and CDR2 SASEGT. V lost 7 bases to trimming and J lost 4 bases, with 12 bases between them. CDR3 length: 13 residues.

The genes are TRBV5-8 and TRBJ1-1; TRBD1 matches at 8 bases. V was clipped by 4 bases and J by 7 bases; unmatched bases: 6. Germline CDR1 SGHTS, CDR2 YDEGEE. The length of the CDR3 is 13 residues. The CDR3 spells CASSGGQVNEAFF. DNA for the CDR3: TGTGCCAGCAGCGGGGGACAGGTGAATGAAGCTTTCTTT.

This clonotype has more than one count but fewer than ten. The chain employs TRBV5-1 and TRBJ2-7; TRBD1 matches at 7 bases. The CDR3 runs to 13 residues. Germline lookup yields CDR1 SGHRS and CDR2 YFSETQ. The trim removed 4 bases at V and 6 bases at J, leaving 7 bases unmatched. CDR3 residues: CASSRGTDREQYF. CDR3 DNA sequence: TGCGCCAGCAGCAGAGGGACAGACCGCGAGCAGTACTTC.

J is TRBJ1-1 and V is TRBV5-5, with 11 bases matching TRBD1. The CDR3 runs 15 residues. J gave up 4 bases and V 4 bases, and 6 bases lay outside the gene matches. The germline CDR1 and CDR2 sequences are SGHKS and YYEKEE (reference sequence). CDR3 sequence reads: CASSPSGTGGTEAFF. CDR3 bases: TGTGCCAGCAGCCCGTCCGGGACAGGGGGCACTGAAGCTTTCTTT.

This clonotype was observed at least ten times. J is TRBJ2-7 and V is TRBV20-1, with D unclear. Germline V lookup: CDR1 DFQATT, CDR2 SNEGSKA (reference sequence). Trimming pared 5 bases from V and 1 base from J, leaving 12 bases between. This CDR3 region has 13 residues. The CDR3 here is CSAALTGSYEQYF. The CDR3 bases are TGCAGTGCTGCCTTGACCGGATCCTACGAGCAGTACTTC.

The V gene is TRBV7-9, the J gene TRBJ2-7; TRBD1 matches at 10 bases. With 0 bases clipped from V and 5 bases from J, the junction kept 4 bases outside the gene matches. The CDR3 extends over 15 amino acids. Germline V CDR1 and CDR2: SEHNR, FQNEAQ (reference sequence). The CDR3 loop reads CASSLARQGAHEQYF. In DNA, the CDR3 is TGTGCCAGCAGCTTAGCTCGACAGGGGGCGCACGAGCAGTACTTC.

The chain links TRBV5-6 to TRBJ1-1, with D tentatively TRBD1 (5 bases). The germline V gene encodes CDR1 SGHDT and CDR2 YYEEEE. The CDR3 runs to 15 residues. V was shortened by 2 bases and J by 7 bases, with 18 bases between the two germline ends. The CDR3 nucleotides are TGTGCCAGCAGCTTTTTGGCGACAGTTGGTGTTGAAGCTTTCTTT. Its translation is CASSFLATVGVEAFF.

This clonotype was seen a handful of times. CDR3 protein: CASSVAGVNTGELFF. The CDR3 coding sequence is TGTGCCAGCAGCGTAGCGGGGGTTAACACCGGGGAGCTGTTTTTT. The V and J genes are TRBV9 and TRBJ2-2; D is possibly TRBD2 (6 bases). The CDR3 totals 15 residues. CDR1 and CDR2 from the germline V gene are SGDLS and YYNGEE. V lost 0 bases, J lost 2 bases, and 8 bases lay in between.

This clonotype has at least ten counts. The chain carries TRBV7-9 and TRBJ1-2; TRBD1 matches 7 bases. The length of the CDR3 is 13 residues. V was clipped by 5 bases and J by 5 bases; unmatched bases: 5. CDR1 and CDR2 from the germline V gene are SEHNR and FQNEAQ (reference sequence). The CDR3 loop reads CASSTTGFYGYTF. Written as DNA, the CDR3 is TGTGCCAGCAGCACGACAGGGTTTTATGGCTACACCTTC.

V usage is TRBV6-2 or TRBV6-3 and J usage is TRBJ1-2; D is perhaps TRBD1 (5 bases). This CDR3 comprises 14 residues. V lost 5 bases and J 8 bases, leaving 18 bases between the germline ends. Germline CDR1 and CDR2: MNHEY and SVGEGT. Written as DNA, the CDR3 is TGTGCCAGCAGTCCCCTGGGAGGGACGAGAGGCTACACCTTC. Translated: CASSPLGGTRGYTF.

The gene calls are TRBV20-1 and TRBJ1-1, with TRBD1 as a possible D gene (6 bases). The V gene's germline CDR1 is DFQATT and CDR2 SNEGSKA (reference sequence). With 2 bases removed from V and 7 bases from J, the gap between germline ends came to 11 bases. This CDR3 region has 12 residues. The CDR3 region has the DNA TGCAGTGCTAGAAGGGGGGGTAATGAAGCTTTCTTT. Translating it yields CSARRGGNEAFF.

The chain is built from TRBV7-2 and TRBJ2-5; D not certain. The CDR3 has 14 residues. The germline V and J ends were trimmed by 3 bases and 5 bases, with 13 bases remaining between them. CDR1 is SGHTA, CDR2 FQGNSA, per germline. The CDR3 loop reads CASSFLQLGETQYF. DNA for the CDR3: TGTGCCAGCAGCTTCTTACAGCTGGGGGAGACCCAGTACTTC.

This clonotype was seen a handful of times. The chain is built from TRBV29-1 and TRBJ2-3; D is unclear. Trimming cost V 5 bases and J 0 bases, with 6 bases left between them. The CDR3 is made up of 12 amino acids. CDR1 SQVTM and CDR2 ANQGSEA come from the germline V gene. This chain's CDR3 is CSVYLSTDTQYF. In DNA form, the CDR3 reads TGCAGCGTTTATCTTAGCACAGATACGCAGTATTTT.

J is TRBJ2-7 and V is TRBV7-2; 11 bases align to TRBD1. Germline V CDR1 and CDR2: SGHTA, FQGNSA. The CDR3 runs to 15 residues. V shed 4 bases, J shed 3 bases, and the junction held 5 bases outside the gene matches. The DNA for the CDR3 is TGTGCCAGCAGCTACGGACAGGGGGCTTACTACGAGCAGTACTTC. This encodes CASSYGQGAYYEQYF.

This clonotype was observed at least ten times. The rearrangement uses TRBV29-1 and TRBJ2-1, with TRBD1 identical over 8 bases. Per germline, CDR1 SQVTM and CDR2 ANQGSEA. V lost 0 bases, J lost 5 bases, and 6 bases stayed unmatched. This CDR3 has 15 amino acids. DNA for the CDR3: TGCAGCGTTGAAGACCAGGACAGGGTCGACAATGAGCAGTTCTTC. This codes for CSVEDQDRVDNEQFF.

This clonotype was observed at least ten times. The V and J genes are TRBV7-8 and TRBJ2-7; TRBD1 aligns across 8 bases. Germline values: CDR1 SGHVS, CDR2 FQNEAQ. J was trimmed by 0 bases and V by 5 bases; bases with no gene match: 12. This CDR3 comprises 17 residues. This CDR3 reads CASSPGTGSVGSYEQYF. The CDR3, as DNA: TGTGCCAGCAGCCCGGGGACAGGTTCGGTGGGCTCCTACGAGCAGTACTTC.

The V and J genes are TRBV20-1 and TRBJ1-6; D gene unclear. Germline CDR1 and CDR2: DFQATT and SNEGSKA (reference sequence). Between the trimmed V and J ends, which lost 1 base and 6 bases, there was a span of 10 bases. The CDR3 length is 14 residues. The CDR3: CSARGPNLNSPLHF. For the CDR3, the DNA is TGCAGTGCTAGAGGCCCAAACCTTAATTCACCCCTCCACTTT.

This chain uses TRBV6-5 with TRBJ2-3; TRBD2 matches 8 bases. This CDR3 comprises 16 residues. The ends lost 0 bases at V and 1 base at J; junction bases unmatched: 3. Per germline, CDR1 MNHEY and CDR2 SVGAGI. DNA for the CDR3: TGTGCCAGCAGTTACTCCGGGCGGGGGGGCACAGATACGCAGTATTTT. Protein product: CASSYSGRGGTDTQYF.